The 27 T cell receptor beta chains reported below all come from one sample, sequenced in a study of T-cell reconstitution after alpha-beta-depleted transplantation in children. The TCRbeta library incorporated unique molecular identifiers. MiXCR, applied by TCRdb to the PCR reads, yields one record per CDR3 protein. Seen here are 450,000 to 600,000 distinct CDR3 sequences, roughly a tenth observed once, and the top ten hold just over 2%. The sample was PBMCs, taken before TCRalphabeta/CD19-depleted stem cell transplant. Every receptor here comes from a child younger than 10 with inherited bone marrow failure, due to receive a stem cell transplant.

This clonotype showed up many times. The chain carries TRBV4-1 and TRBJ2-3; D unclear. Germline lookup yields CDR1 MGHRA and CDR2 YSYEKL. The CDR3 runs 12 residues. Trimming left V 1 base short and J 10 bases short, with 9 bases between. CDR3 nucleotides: TGCGCCAGCAGCCAAGGGGGTATTCCGCAGTATTTT. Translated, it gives CASSQGGIPQYF.

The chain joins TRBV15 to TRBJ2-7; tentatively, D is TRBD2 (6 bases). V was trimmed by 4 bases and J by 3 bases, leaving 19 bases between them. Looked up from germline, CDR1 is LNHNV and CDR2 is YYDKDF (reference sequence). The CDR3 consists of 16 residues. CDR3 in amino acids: CATSTMRTGLFYEQYF. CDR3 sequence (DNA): TGTGCCACCAGCACAATGCGTACGGGACTCTTCTACGAGCAGTACTTC.

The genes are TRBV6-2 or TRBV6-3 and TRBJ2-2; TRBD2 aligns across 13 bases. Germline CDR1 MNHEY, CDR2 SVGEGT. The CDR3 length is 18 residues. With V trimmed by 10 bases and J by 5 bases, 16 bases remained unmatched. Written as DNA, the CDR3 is TGTGCCACCGGGATACCGGGACTAGCGGGAAGGCGTACCGGGGAGCTGTTTTTT. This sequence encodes CATGIPGLAGRRTGELFF.

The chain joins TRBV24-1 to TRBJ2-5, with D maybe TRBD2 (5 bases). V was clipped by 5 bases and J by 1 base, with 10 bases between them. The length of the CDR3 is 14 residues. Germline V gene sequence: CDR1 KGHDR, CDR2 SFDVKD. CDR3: CATSVSGSQETQYF. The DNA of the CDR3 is TGTGCCACCAGTGTATCGGGGTCCCAAGAGACCCAGTACTTC.

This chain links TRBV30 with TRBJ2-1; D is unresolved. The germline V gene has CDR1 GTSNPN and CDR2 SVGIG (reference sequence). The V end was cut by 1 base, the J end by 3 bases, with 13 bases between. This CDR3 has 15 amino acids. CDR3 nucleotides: TGTGCCTGGAGTGATTTCTCCTCGAGCTACAATGAGCAGTTCTTC. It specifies CAWSDFSSSYNEQFF. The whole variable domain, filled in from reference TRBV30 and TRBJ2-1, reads SQTIHQWPATLVQPVGSPLSLECTVEGTSNPNLYWYRQAAGRGLQLLFYSVGIGQISSEVPQNLSASRPQDRQFILSSKKLLLSDSGFYLCAWSDFSSSYNEQFFGPGTRLTVL.

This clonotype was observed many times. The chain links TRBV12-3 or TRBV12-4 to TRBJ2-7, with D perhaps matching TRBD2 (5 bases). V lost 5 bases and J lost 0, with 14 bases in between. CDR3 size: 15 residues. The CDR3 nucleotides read TGTGCCAGCAGTGGACCCGGGGTTAGCTCCTACGAGCAGTACTTC. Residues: CASSGPGVSSYEQYF.

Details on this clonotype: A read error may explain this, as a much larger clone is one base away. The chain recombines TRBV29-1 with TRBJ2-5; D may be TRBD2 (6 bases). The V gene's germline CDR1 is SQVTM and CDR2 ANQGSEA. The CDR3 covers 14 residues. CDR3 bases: TGCAGCGTTACCCGGGACCGAGGAGGGGAGACCCAGCACTTC. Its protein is CSVTRDRGGETQHF.

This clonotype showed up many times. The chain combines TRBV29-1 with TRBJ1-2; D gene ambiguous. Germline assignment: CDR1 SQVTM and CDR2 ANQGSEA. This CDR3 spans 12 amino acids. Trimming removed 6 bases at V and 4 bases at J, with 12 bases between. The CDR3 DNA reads TGCAGCGTGAACCGGGCCTCCTATGGCTACACCTTC. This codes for CSVNRASYGYTF.

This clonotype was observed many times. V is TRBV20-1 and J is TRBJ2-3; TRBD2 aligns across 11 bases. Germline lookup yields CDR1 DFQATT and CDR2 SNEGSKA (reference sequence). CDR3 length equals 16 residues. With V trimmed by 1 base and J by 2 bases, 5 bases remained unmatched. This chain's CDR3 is CSARVRLAGNTDTQYF. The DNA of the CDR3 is TGCAGTGCTAGAGTCCGACTAGCGGGAAACACAGATACGCAGTATTTT.

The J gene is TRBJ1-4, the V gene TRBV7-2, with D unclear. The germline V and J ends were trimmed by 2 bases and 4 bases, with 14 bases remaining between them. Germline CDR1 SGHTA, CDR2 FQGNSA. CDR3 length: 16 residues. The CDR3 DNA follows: TGTGCCAGCAGCTTATGGGCAGAAGGAAGTAATGAAAAACTGTTTTTT. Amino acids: CASSLWAEGSNEKLFF.

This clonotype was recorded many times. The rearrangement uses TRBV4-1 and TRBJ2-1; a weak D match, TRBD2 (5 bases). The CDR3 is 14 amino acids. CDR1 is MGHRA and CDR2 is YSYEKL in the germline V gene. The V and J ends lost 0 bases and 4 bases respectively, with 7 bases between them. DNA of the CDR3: TGCGCCAGCAGCCAAGAAAGGGAGTACAATGAGCAGTTCTTC. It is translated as CASSQEREYNEQFF.

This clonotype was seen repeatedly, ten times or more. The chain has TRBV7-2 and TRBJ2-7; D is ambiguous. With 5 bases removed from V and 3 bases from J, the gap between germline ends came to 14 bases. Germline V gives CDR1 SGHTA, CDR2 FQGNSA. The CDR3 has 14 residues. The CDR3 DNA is TGTGCCAGCAGCATCGAACGGACCTTCTACGAGCAGTACTTC. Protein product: CASSIERTFYEQYF. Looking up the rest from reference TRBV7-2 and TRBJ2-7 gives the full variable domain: GAGVSQSPSNKVTEKGKDVELRCDPISGHTALYWYRQSLGQGLEFLIYFQGNSAPDKSGLPSDRFSAERTGGSVSTLTIQRTQQEDSAVYLCASSIERTFYEQYFGPGTRLTVT.

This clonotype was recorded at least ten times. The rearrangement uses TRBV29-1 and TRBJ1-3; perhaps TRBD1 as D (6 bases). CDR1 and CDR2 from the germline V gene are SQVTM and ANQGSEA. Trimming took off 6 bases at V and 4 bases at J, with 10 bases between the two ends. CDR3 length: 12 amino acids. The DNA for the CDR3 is TGCAGCGTCTGGACAGACGGAAACACCATATATTTT. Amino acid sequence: CSVWTDGNTIYF.

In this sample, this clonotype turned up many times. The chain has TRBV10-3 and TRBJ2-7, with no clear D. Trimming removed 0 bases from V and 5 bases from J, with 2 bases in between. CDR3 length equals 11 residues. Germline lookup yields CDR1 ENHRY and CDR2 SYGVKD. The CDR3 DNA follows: TGTGCCATCAGTGAGTCCGACGAGCAGTACTTC. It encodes CAISESDEQYF.

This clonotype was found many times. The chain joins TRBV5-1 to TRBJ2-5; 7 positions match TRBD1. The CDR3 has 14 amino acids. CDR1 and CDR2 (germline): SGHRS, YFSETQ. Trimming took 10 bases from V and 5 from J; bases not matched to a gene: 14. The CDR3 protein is CADPTGLVWETQYF. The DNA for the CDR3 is TGCGCCGACCCGACAGGGCTGGTATGGGAGACCCAGTACTTC.

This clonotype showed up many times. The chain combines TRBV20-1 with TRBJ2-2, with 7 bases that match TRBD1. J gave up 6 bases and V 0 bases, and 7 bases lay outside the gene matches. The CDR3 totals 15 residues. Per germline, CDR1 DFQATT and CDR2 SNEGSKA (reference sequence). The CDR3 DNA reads TGCAGTGCTAGAGATCGTGGGACAGTTTCCGGGGAGCTGTTTTTT. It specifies CSARDRGTVSGELFF.

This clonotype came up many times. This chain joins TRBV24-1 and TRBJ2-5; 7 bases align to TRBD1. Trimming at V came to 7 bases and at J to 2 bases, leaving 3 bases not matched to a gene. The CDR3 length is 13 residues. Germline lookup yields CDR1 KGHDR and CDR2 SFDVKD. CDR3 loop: CATSRDRQETQYF. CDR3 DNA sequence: TGTGCCACCAGCCGGGACAGACAAGAGACCCAGTACTTC.

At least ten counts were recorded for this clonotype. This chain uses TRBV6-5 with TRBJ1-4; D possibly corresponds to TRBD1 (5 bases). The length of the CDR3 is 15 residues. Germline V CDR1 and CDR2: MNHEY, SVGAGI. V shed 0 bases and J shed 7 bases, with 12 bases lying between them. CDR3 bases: TGTGCCAGCAGTTACTCGAGGTCGAGGGGTGAAAAACTGTTTTTT. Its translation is CASSYSRSRGEKLFF.

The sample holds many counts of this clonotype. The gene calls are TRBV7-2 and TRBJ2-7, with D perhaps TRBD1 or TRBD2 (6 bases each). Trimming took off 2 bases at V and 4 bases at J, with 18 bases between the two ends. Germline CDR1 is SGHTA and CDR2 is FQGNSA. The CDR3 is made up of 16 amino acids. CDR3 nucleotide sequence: TGTGCCAGCAGCTTAACGGGAGAGGGGGAGCCGTACGAGCAGTACTTC. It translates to CASSLTGEGEPYEQYF.

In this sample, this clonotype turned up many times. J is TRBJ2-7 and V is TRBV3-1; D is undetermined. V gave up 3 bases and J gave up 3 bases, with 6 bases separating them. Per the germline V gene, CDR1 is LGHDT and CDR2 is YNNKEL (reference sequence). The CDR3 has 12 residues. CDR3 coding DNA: TGTGCCAGCAGCCAGGCAGACTACGAGCAGTACTTC. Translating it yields CASSQADYEQYF.

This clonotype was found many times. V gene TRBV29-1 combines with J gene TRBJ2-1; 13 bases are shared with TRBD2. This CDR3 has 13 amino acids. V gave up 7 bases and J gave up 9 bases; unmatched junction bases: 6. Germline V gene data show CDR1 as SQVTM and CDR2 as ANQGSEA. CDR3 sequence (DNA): TGCAGCGCTGGACTAGCGGGAGCAGGTGAGCAGTTCTTC. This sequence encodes CSAGLAGAGEQFF.

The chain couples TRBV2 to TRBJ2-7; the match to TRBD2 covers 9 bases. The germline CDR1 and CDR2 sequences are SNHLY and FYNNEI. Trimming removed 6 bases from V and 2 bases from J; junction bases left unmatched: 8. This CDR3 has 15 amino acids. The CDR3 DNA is TGTGCCAGCAGAGCTTTAGCGGGAGTCGCCTACGAGCAGTACTTC. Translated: CASRALAGVAYEQYF.

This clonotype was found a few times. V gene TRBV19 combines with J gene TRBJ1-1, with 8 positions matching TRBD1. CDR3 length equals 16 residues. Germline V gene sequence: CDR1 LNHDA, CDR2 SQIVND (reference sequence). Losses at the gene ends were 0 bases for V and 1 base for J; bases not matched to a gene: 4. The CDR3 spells CASSIDHGTGNTEAFF. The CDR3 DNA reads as TGTGCCAGTAGTATAGACCATGGGACAGGGAACACTGAAGCTTTCTTT.

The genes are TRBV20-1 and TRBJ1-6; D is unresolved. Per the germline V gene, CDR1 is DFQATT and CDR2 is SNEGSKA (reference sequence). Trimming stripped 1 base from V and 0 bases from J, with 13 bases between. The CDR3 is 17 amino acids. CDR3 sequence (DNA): TGCAGTGCTAGAGCACGTTCTGGGAGCTCCTATAATTCACCCCTCCACTTT. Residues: CSARARSGSSYNSPLHF.

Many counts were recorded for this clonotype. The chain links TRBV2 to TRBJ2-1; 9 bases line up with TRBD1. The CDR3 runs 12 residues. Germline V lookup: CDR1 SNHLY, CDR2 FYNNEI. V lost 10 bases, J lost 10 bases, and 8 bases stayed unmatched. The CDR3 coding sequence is TGTGCCACCGCCGGGACAGGGATAGAGCAGTTCTTC. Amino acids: CATAGTGIEQFF.

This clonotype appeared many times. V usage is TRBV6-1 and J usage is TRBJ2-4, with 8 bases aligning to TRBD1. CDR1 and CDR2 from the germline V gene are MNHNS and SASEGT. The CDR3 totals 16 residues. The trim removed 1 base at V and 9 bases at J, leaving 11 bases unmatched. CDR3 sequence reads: CASSEDLGQGFGIQYF. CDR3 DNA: TGTGCCAGCAGTGAAGATCTAGGACAGGGATTCGGCATTCAGTACTTC.

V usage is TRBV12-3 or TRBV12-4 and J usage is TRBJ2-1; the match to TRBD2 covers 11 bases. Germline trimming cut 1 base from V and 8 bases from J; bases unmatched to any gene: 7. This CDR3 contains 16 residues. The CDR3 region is CASSLGTSGPGDEQFF. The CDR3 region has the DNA TGTGCCAGCAGTTTAGGGACTAGCGGGCCAGGGGATGAGCAGTTCTTC.